The source of this T cell receptor (beta chain) is a study of beta chain features in type 1 diabetes. Study in general: Analysis included more than 90 million sorted cells drawn from all samples.

The entirety of the isolated RNA underwent reverse transcription, so expressed TCRB transcripts were sequenced. The assay was immunoSEQ multiplex PCR, and TCRdb's table has in-frame clones only and misses some. The sample has hundreds of thousands of clones, 15% to 18% seen once. Per germline, CDR1 SGHTA and CDR2 FQGTGA. V shed 11 bases and J shed 1 base, with 17 bases lying between them. The CDR3 totals 15 residues. Study-level points and caveats: Among all four CD4+ subsets, Type 1 diabetes patients had TCRB CDR3s that were moderately but significantly shorter.

In the case of this clone: No antigen is known for it.

The V gene is TRBV7-3, the J gene TRBJ2-2; D is possibly TRBD2 (7 bases). The receptor was derived from a man younger than 35 in good health. What was sequenced was naive CD4+ T cells from blood. The CDR3 is CASGRDNMNTGELFF. The CDR3 DNA follows: TGTGCCTCTGGGAGGGACAACATGAACACCGGGGAGCTGTTTTTT.